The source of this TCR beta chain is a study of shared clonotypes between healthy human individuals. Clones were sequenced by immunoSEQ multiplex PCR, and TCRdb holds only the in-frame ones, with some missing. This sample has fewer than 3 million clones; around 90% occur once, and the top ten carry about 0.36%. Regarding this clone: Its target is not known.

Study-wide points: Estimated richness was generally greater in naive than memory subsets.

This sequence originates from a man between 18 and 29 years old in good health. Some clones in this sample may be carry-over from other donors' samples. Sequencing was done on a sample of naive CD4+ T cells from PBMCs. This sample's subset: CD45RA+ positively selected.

The CDR3 region is CASSLWTGYSYEQYF. CDR3 DNA: TGCGCCAGCAGCTTGTGGACAGGGTACTCCTACGAGCAGTACTTC. The V call is TRBV5-1, the J call TRBJ2-7, with 8 bases fitting TRBD1. This CDR3 comprises 15 residues. Germline V gene sequence: CDR1 SGHRS, CDR2 YFSETQ. Trimming at V came to 1 base and at J to 0 bases, leaving 3 bases not matched to a gene. Together with reference TRBV5-1 and TRBJ2-7, the CDR3 gives the full variable domain: KAGVTQTPRYLIKTRGQQVTLSCSPISGHRSVSWYQQTPGQGLQFLFEYFSETQRNKGNFPGRFSGRQFSNSRSEMNVSTLELGDSALYLCASSLWTGYSYEQYFGPGTRLTVT.